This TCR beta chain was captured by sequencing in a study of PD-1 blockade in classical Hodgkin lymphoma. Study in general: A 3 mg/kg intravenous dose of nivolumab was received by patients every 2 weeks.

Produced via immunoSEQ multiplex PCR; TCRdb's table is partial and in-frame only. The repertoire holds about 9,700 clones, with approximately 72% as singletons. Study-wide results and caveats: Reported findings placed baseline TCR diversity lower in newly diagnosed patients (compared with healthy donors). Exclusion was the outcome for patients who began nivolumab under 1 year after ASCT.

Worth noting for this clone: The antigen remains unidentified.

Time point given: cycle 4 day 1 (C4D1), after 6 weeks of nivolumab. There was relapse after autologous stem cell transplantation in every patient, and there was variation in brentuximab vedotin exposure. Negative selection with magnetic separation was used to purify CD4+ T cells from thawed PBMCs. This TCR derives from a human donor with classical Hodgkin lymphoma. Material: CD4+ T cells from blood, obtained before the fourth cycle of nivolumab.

The CDR3 DNA is TGTGCCAGCAGTATCAGGGGCGGTAATGAAAAACTGTTTTTT. Its protein product is CASSIRGGNEKLFF. The rearrangement joins TRBV28 to TRBJ1-4; possibly TRBD1 for D (6 bases). Per germline, CDR1 MDHEN and CDR2 SYDVKM. Trimming removed 5 bases at V and 4 bases at J, with 11 bases between. The CDR3 is 14 residues long. The whole variable domain, filled in from reference TRBV28 and TRBJ1-4, reads DVKVTQSSRYLVKRTGEKVFLECVQDMDHENMFWYRQDPGLGLRLIYFSYDVKMKEKGDIPEGYSVSREKKERFSLILESASTNQTSMYLCASSIRGGNEKLFFGSGTQLSVL.